This T cell receptor (beta chain) was identified during a study of identical twins. Study results and limitations: A lower insertion count was a feature of abundant cord blood beta clonotypes, with no such feature in memory repertoires. Cross-sectional statistics, not tracking of the same donors, supported the conclusions. Twin-shared out-of-frame alpha sequences were enriched for low generation probability.

CDR3 length: 14 residues. Looked up from germline, CDR1 is SGHTA and CDR2 is FQGNSA. With V trimmed by 3 bases and J by 7 bases, 4 bases remained unmatched. TCRdb ran MiXCR on the 5' RACE reads and lists one entry per CDR3 protein. The sample carries roughly 470,000 distinct CDR3 sequences, roughly an eighth recorded once. In regard to this clonotype: Antigen: not known.

In every case, the donor was a healthy Caucasian. The sample was also reused in another study, on yellow fever vaccine responses in identical twins.

The receptor was isolated from a woman between 18 and 30 years old in good health. The sample consisted of CD4+ T cells sorted from blood. The J gene is TRBJ2-1, the V gene TRBV7-2; 9 bases are shared with TRBD2. CDR3 nucleotide sequence: TGTGCCAGCAGCTTGGGACTAGCCTGGAATGAGCAGTTCTTC. Protein sequence: CASSLGLAWNEQFF.